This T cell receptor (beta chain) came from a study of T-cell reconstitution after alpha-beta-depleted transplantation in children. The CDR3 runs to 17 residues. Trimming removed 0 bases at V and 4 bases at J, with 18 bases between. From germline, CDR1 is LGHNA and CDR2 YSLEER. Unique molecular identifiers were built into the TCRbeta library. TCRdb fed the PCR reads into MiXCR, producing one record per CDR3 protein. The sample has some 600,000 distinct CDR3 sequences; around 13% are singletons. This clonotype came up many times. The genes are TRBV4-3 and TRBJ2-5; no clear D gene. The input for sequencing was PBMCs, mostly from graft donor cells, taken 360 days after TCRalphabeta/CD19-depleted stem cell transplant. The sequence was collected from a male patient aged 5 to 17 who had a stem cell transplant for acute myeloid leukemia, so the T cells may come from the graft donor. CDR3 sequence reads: CASSQDGRALRGETQYF. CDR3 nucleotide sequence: TGCGCCAGCAGCCAAGATGGAAGAGCACTTAGAGGAGAGACCCAGTACTTC.